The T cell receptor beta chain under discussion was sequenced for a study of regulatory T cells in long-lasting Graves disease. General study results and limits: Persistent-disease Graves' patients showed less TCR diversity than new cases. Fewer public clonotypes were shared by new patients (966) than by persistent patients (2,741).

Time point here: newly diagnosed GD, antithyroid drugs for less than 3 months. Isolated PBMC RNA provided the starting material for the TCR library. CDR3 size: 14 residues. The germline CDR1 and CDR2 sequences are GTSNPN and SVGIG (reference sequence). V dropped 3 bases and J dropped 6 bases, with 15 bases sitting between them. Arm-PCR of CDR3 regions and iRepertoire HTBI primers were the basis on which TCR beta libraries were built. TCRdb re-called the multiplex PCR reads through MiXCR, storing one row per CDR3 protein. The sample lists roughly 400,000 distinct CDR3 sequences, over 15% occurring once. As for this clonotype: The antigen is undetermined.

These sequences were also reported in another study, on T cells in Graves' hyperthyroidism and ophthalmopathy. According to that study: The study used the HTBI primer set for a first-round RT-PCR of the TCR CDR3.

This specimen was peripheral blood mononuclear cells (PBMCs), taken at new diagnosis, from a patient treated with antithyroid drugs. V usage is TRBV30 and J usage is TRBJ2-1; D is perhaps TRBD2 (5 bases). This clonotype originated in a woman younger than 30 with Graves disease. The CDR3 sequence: CAWRPGLVVNEQFF. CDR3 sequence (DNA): TGTGCCTGGAGGCCCGGACTGGTAGTCAATGAGCAGTTCTTC.